The 14 T cell receptor beta chains in this list originate from one sample, sequenced in a study of cytotoxic CD8 clonotypes in ibrutinib-treated CLL. Here immunoSEQ multiplex PCR was the method, and the copy in TCRdb shows in-frame clones only, minus some. The sample consists of 29,000 or so clones, about 80% of them appearing once. The sample was PBMCs, taken after 36 months of ibrutinib treatment. All receptors come from a human donor with chronic lymphocytic leukemia.

This clone was picked up one time. This chain links TRBV6-1 with TRBJ2-7; D tentatively fits TRBD1 or TRBD2 (5 bases each). This CDR3 is built from 14 residues. Germline-derived CDR1 and CDR2 are MNHNS and SASEGT. Trimming left V 5 bases short and J 3 bases short, with 14 bases between. The CDR3 nucleotides read TGTGCCAGCAGTACCGGGACCCCTGGCTACGAGCAGTACTTC. Its protein product is CASSTGTPGYEQYF.

This chain links TRBV7-2 with TRBJ2-1; 8 nucleotides agree with TRBD2. The CDR3 spans 15 residues. V was pared by 3 bases and J by 6 bases, with 7 bases of the junction left unmatched. Germline assignment: CDR1 SGHTA and CDR2 FQGNSA. CDR3 protein: CASSFGGGPGNEQFF. The CDR3 nucleotides read TGTGCCAGCAGCTTTGGCGGGGGGCCGGGCAATGAGCAGTTCTTC.

The chain joins TRBV7-3 to TRBJ1-1, with D possibly being TRBD1 (6 bases). Trimming removed 1 base at V and 4 bases at J, with 13 bases between. This CDR3 comprises 15 residues. The V gene's germline CDR1 is SGHTA and CDR2 FQGTGA. This CDR3 is CASSLNGRGITEAFF. In DNA, the CDR3 is TGTGCCAGCAGCTTAAATGGCAGGGGAATCACTGAAGCTTTCTTT.

This clone was counted a single time. This rearrangement joins TRBV15 to TRBJ2-3, with 9 bases matching TRBD2. This CDR3 has 17 residues. Germline loops: CDR1 LNHNV, CDR2 YYDKDF (reference sequence). J was trimmed by 0 bases and V by 0 bases; bases with no gene match: 4. The CDR3 nucleotides are TGTGCCACCAGCAGAGAAGCTAGCGGGGTGAGCACAGATACGCAGTATTTT. Its protein is CATSREASGVSTDTQYF.

V gene TRBV7-9 combines with J gene TRBJ2-7, with TRBD1 identical over 8 bases. Germline assignment: CDR1 SEHNR and CDR2 FQNEAQ (reference sequence). Losses at the gene ends were 2 bases for V and 6 bases for J; bases not matched to a gene: 9. The CDR3 totals 15 residues. The CDR3 loop reads CASSLTYSTGGEQYF. CDR3 in DNA: TGTGCCAGCAGCTTAACTTACTCTACAGGGGGCGAGCAGTACTTC. Full variable domain (outside the CDR3, taken from reference TRBV7-9 and TRBJ2-7): DTGVSQNPRHKITKRGQNVTFRCDPISEHNRLYWYRQTLGQGPEFLTYFQNEAQLEKSRLLSDRFSAERPKGSFSTLEIQRTEQGDSAMYLCASSLTYSTGGEQYFGPGTRLTVT.

The chain carries TRBV15 and TRBJ2-5; tentatively, D is TRBD1 (6 bases). This CDR3 has 17 amino acids. Germline V lookup: CDR1 LNHNV, CDR2 YYDKDF (reference sequence). Between the trimmed V and J ends, which lost 6 bases and 2 bases, there was a span of 22 bases. The CDR3 DNA reads TGTGCCACCAGAGAGGGCTTGGCAGGGGCGTCGCAAGAGACCCAGTACTTC. It yields the protein CATREGLAGASQETQYF. The full variable domain, its missing parts supplied by reference TRBV15 and TRBJ2-5, is DAMVIQNPRYQVTQFGKPVTLSCSQTLNHNVMYWYQQKSSQAPKLLFHYYDKDFNNEADTPDNFQSRRPNTSFCFLDIRSPGLGDTAMYLCATREGLAGASQETQYFGPGTRLLVL.

This clone was counted between two and nine times. CDR3 DNA: TGCAGTGCTTCGGACAGCAACGAGCAGTACTTC. The encoded protein is CSASDSNEQYF. This chain links TRBV20-1 with TRBJ2-7, with D possibly being TRBD1 (6 bases). The CDR3 runs 11 residues. Germline V lookup: CDR1 DFQATT, CDR2 SNEGSKA (reference sequence). V gave up 5 bases and J gave up 5 bases, with 10 bases separating them.

This sequence joins TRBV19 and TRBJ2-7; D is possibly TRBD2 (6 bases). This CDR3 is built from 15 residues. The germline gives CDR1 LNHDA, CDR2 SQIVND (reference sequence). Trimming took 5 bases from V and 5 from J, leaving 19 bases between them. This CDR3 is CASSHGPGGVDEQYF. The CDR3 coding sequence is TGTGCCAGTAGTCATGGGCCAGGCGGGGTTGACGAGCAGTACTTC.

V and J are TRBV5-1 and TRBJ1-1, with 12 bases that match TRBD1. Germline CDR1 reads SGHRS; CDR2 reads YFSETQ. V was pared by 3 bases and J by 0 bases, with 3 bases of the junction left unmatched. This CDR3 is built from 16 residues. This CDR3 reads CASSSGTGGLNTEAFF. CDR3 DNA: TGCGCCAGCAGCTCCGGGACAGGGGGCCTGAACACTGAAGCTTTCTTT.

The V call is TRBV9, the J call TRBJ1-1, with a possible D match to TRBD1 (5 bases). V gave up 4 bases and J gave up 4 bases, with 11 bases separating them. The CDR3 contains 13 residues. Germline V gene data show CDR1 as SGDLS and CDR2 as YYNGEE. The CDR3 sequence is CASSRGVGTEAFF. DNA for the CDR3: TGTGCCAGCAGCCGAGGGGTGGGCACTGAAGCTTTCTTT.

The V call is TRBV7-3, the J call TRBJ1-2; TRBD1 agrees at 9 bases. The CDR3 loop spans 15 amino acids. Trimming took 5 bases from V and 6 from J; bases not matched to a gene: 10. The germline CDR1 and CDR2 sequences are SGHTA and FQGTGA. The DNA for the CDR3 is TGTGCCAGCAGCCCGACAGGGGGATTCGGAGATGGCTACACCTTC. Its protein product is CASSPTGGFGDGYTF. The whole variable domain, filled in from reference TRBV7-3 and TRBJ1-2, reads GAGVSQTPSNKVTEKGKYVELRCDPISGHTALYWYRQSLGQGPEFLIYFQGTGAADDSGLPNDRFFAVRPEGSVSTLKIQRTERGDSAVYLCASSPTGGFGDGYTFGSGTRLTVV.

The chain has TRBV30 and TRBJ2-5; 8 bases match TRBD1. The CDR3 consists of 13 residues. Germline CDR1 GTSNPN, CDR2 SVGIG (reference sequence). Trimming took 6 bases from V and 2 from J; bases not matched to a gene: 5. The CDR3 DNA sequence: TGTGCCTGCCTCAGACAGGGGCAAGAGACCCAGTACTTC. This sequence encodes CACLRQGQETQYF.

In DNA, the CDR3 is TGTGCCAGCAGCTTAGGGGGGGCTGGCACTGAAGCTTTCTTT. It codes for CASSLGGAGTEAFF. The gene calls are TRBV7-2 and TRBJ1-1; D perhaps matches TRBD1 (6 bases). Germline CDR1 reads SGHTA; CDR2 reads FQGNSA. The CDR3 runs 14 residues. V lost 1 base and J 4 bases, leaving 10 bases between the germline ends.

The genes are TRBV5-6 and TRBJ1-1, with D possibly TRBD1 on 5 matching bases. Germline CDR1 and CDR2: SGHDT and YYEEEE. This CDR3 is built from 11 residues. V lost 0 bases, J lost 10 bases, and 7 bases lay in between. Here the CDR3 reads CASSLAGGAFF. The CDR3, as DNA: TGTGCCAGCAGCTTGGCCGGGGGAGCTTTCTTT.